This TCR beta chain was captured by sequencing in a study of identical twins. A single record per CDR3 protein comes from TCRdb applying MiXCR to the 5' RACE reads. The table has approximately 490,000 distinct CDR3 sequences, approximately 20% seen once. Note on this clonotype: Its antigen remains unknown.

Trimming pared 4 bases from V and 2 bases from J, leaving 12 bases between. Looked up from germline, CDR1 is KGHSH and CDR2 is LQKENI. This CDR3 is 14 amino acids long. Findings and caveats of the study: Insertions were fewer in abundant cord blood beta clonotypes, whereas memory repertoires showed none of this pattern.

These data also featured in a second study, about yellow fever vaccine responses in identical twins. That source reports: Convergence reportedly seemed to mark part of the twins' vaccine T cell response, with personalization marking the rest.

The gene calls are TRBV18 and TRBJ2-7, with a weak D call TRBD1 (5 bases). This clonotype originated in a woman between 18 and 29 years old in good health. Sequences were obtained from CD4+ T cells sorted from blood. CDR3 DNA sequence: TGTGCCAGCTCACAGACAGCCCAACCCTACGAGCAGTACTTC. Residues: CASSQTAQPYEQYF.